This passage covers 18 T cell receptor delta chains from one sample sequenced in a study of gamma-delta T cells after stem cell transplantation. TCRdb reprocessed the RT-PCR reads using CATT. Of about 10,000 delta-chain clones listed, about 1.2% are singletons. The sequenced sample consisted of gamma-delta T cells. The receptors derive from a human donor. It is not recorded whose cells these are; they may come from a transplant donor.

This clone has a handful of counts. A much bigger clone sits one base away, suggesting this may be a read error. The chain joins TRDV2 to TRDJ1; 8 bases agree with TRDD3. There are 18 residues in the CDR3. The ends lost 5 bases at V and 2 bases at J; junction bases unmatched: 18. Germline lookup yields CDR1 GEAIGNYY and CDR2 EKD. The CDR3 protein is CACGPAGGGFGVTDKLIF. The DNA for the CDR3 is TGTGCCTGTGGCCCAGCAGGTGGGGGATTCGGTGTAACCGATAAACTCATCTTT.

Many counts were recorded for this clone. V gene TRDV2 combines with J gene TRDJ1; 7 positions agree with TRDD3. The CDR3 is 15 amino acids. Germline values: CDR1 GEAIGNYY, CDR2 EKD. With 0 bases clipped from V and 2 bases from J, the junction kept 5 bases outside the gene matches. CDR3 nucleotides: TGTGCCTGTGACACCGTGGGATACCTAACCGATAAACTCATCTTT. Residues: CACDTVGYLTDKLIF.

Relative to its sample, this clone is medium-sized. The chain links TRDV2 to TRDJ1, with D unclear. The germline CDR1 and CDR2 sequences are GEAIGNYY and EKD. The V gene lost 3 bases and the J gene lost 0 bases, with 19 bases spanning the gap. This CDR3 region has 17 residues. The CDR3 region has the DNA TGTGCCTGTGACCCTCTTTCTGTGAGGAGGTACACCGATAAACTCATCTTT. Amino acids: CACDPLSVRRYTDKLIF.

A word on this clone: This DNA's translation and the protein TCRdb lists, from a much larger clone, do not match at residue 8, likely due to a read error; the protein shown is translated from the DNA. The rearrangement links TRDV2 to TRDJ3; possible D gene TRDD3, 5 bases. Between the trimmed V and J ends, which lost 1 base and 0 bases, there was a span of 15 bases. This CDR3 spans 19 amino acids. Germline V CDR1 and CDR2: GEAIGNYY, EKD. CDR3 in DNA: TGTGCCTGTGACACGATACAGTTCGCCTCCTCCTGGGACACCCGACAGATGTTTTTC. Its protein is CACDTIQFASSWDTRQMFF.

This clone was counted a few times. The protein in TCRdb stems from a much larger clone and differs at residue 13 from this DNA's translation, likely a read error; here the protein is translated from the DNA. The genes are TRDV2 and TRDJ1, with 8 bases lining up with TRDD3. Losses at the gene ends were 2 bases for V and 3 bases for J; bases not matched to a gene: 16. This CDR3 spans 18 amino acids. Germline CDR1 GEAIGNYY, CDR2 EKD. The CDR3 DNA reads TGTGCCTGTGACAGCCTCGGGGGGATAGTTTCCTCCGCCGATAAACTCATCTTT. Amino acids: CACDSLGGIVSSADKLIF.

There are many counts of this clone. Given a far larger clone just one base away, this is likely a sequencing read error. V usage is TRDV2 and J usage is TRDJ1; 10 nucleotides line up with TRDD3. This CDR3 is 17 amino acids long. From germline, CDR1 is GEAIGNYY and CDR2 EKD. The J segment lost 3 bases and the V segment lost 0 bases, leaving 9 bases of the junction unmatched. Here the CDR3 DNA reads TGTGCCTGTGACACCGTAGGGGGGATACGGTACGCCGATAAACTCATCTTT. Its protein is CACDTVGGIRYADKLIF.

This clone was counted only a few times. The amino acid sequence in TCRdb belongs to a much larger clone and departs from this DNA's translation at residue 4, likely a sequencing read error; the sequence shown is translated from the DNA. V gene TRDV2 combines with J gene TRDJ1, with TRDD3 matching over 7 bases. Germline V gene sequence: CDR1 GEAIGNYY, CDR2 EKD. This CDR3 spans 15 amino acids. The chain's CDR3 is CACATLGVFTDKLIF. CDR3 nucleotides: TGCGCCTGTGCCACGCTGGGGGTTTTCACCGATAAACTCATCTTT.

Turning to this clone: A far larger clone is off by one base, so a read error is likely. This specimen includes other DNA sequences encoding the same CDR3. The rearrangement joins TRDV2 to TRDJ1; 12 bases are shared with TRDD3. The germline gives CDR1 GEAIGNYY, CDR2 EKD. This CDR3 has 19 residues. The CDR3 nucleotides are TGTGCCTGTGACACCGTGCAGCTGGGGGATACGACTACAGGCGATAAGCTCATCTTT. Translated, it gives CACDTVQLGDTTTGDKLIF.

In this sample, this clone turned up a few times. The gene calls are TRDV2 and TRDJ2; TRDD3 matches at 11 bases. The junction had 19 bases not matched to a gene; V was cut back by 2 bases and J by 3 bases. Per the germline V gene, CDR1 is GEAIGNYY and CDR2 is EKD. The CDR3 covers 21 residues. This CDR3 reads CACDRVPRSGGYPTLTAQLFF. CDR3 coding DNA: TGTGCCTGTGACAGAGTCCCCCGATCTGGGGGATACCCCACCCTGACAGCACAACTCTTCTTT.

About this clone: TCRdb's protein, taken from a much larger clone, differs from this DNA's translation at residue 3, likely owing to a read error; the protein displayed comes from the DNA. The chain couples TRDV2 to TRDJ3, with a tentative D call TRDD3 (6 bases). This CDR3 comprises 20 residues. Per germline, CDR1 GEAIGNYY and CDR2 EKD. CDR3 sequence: CARDTGALGGSSWDTRQMFF. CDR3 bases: TGTGCCCGTGACACCGGGGCTCTTGGGGGGAGCTCCTGGGACACCCGACAGATGTTTTTC.

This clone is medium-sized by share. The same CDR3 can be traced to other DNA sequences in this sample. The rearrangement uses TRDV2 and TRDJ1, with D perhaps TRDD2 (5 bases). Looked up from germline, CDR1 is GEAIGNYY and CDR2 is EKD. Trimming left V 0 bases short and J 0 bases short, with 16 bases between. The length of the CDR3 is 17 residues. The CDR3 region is CACDTLIKPSNTDKLIF. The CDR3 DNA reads TGTGCCTGTGACACCTTAATAAAACCTTCAAACACCGATAAACTCATCTTT.

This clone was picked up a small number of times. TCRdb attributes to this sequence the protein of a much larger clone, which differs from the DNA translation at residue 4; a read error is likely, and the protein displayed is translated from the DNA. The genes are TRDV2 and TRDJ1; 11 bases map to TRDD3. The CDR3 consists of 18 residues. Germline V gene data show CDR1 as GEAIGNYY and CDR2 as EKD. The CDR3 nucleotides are TGTGCCTGTAACACCGTGATGGGGGATACGCGAAGGACCGATAAACTCATCTTT. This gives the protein CACNTVMGDTRRTDKLIF.

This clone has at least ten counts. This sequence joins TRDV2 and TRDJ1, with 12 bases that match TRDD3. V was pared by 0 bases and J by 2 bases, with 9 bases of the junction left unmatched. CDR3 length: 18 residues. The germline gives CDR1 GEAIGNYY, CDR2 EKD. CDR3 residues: CACDTIRTGGYKTDKLIF. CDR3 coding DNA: TGTGCCTGTGACACCATCCGGACTGGGGGATACAAGACCGATAAACTCATCTTT.

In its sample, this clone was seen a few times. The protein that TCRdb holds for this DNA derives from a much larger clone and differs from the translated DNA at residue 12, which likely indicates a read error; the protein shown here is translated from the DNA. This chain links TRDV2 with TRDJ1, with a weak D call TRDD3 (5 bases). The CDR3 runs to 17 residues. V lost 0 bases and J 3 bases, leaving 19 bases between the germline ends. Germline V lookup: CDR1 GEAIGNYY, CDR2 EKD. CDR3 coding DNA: TGTGCCTGTGACACCGTAAGCCGGGGGCCTTACGCCGATAAACTCATCTTT. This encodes CACDTVSRGPYADKLIF.

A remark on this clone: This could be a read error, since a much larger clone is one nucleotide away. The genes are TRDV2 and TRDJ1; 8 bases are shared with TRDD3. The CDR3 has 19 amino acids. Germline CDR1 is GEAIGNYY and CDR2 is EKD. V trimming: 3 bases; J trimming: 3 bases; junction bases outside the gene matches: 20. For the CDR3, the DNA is TGTGCCTGTGACTCCATTCCTGTACTGGGGGGAGAAAGCGCCGATAAACTCATCTTT. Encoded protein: CACDSIPVLGGESADKLIF.

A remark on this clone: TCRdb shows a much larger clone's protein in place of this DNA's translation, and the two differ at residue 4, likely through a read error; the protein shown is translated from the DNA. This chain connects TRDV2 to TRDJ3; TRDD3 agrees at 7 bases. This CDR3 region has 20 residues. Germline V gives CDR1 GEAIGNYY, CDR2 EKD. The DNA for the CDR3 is TGTGCCTGTGGCACCGTGGGGGGATCCGTAAGCTCCTGGGACACCCGACAGATGTTTTTC. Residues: CACGTVGGSVSSWDTRQMFF.

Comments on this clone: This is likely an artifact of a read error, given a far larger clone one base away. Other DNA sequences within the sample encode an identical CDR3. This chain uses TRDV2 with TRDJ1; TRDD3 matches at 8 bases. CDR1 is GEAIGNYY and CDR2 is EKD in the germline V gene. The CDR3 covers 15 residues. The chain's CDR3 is CACDDLGDYTDKLIF. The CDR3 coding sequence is TGTGCCTGTGATGACCTGGGGGACTACACCGATAAACTCATCTTC.

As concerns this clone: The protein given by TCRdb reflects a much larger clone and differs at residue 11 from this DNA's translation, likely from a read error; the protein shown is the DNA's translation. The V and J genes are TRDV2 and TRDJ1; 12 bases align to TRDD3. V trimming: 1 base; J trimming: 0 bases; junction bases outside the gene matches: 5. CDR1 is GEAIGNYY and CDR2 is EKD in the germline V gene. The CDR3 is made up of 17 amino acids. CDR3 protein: CACDTVLGDTHTDKLIF. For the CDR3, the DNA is TGTGCCTGTGACACGGTACTGGGGGATACCCACACCGATAAACTCATCTTT.